This record concerns one TCR beta chain sequence. Its antigen is as yet unknown. The CDR3 spans 11 residues. The germline V gene encodes CDR1 SQVTM and CDR2 ANQGSEA. In the PCR, 60 Vbeta and 13 Jbeta primers were used. Using immunoSEQ multiplex PCR, the repertoire was profiled, and TCRdb retains in-frame clones only, with some absent. Of 150,000 to 180,000 clones listed, 70% to 90% were seen once; the top ten hold around 5.6%. This sample was taken from a study of cytomegalovirus exposure and HLA in healthy donors. Study outcomes and limitations: Most TCR beta V segments were productive about 87% or about 30% of the time in an earlier analysis. Several top significant clusters appeared, in a later analysis, to be linked to common viral pathogens. V- and J-gene trimming of TCR beta was linked (in a later analysis) to a missense DCLRE1C variant.

The sequencing input was PBMCs. V and J are TRBV29-1 and TRBJ2-1; D perhaps matches TRBD1 (6 bases). The TCR comes from a woman in her forties in good health and CMV-seropositive. The CDR3 DNA reads TGCAGGGGGGCCAGGGGCGGGGAGCAGTTCTTC. Its protein product is CRGARGGEQFF.